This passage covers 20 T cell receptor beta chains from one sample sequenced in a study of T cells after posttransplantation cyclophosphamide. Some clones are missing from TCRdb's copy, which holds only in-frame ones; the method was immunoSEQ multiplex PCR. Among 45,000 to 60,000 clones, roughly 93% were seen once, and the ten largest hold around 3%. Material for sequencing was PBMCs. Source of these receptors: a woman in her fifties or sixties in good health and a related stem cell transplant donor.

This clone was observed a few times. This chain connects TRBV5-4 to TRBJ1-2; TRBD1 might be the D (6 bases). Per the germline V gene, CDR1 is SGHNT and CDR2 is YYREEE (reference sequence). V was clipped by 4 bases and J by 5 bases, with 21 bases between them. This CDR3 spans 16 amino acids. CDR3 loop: CASSGGDIGRAYGYTF. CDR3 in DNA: TGTGCCAGCAGCGGGGGGGACATCGGCCGGGCTTATGGCTACACCTTC. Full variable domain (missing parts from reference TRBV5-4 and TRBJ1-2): ETGVTQSPTHLIKTRGQQVTLRCSSQSGHNTVSWYQQALGQGPQFIFQYYREEENGRGNFPPRFSGLQFPNYSSELNVNALELDDSALYLCASSGGDIGRAYGYTFGSGTRLTVV.

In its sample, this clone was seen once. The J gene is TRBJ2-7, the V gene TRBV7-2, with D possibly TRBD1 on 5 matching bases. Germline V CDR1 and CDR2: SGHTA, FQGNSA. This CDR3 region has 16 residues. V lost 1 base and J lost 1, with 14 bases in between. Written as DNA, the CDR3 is TGTGCCAGCAGCTTAGAGGCCAGGGTGGGGTCCTACGAGCAGTACTTC. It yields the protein CASSLEARVGSYEQYF. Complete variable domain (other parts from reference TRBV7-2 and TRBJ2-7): GAGVSQSPSNKVTEKGKDVELRCDPISGHTALYWYRQSLGQGLEFLIYFQGNSAPDKSGLPSDRFSAERTGGSVSTLTIQRTQQEDSAVYLCASSLEARVGSYEQYFGPGTRLTVT.

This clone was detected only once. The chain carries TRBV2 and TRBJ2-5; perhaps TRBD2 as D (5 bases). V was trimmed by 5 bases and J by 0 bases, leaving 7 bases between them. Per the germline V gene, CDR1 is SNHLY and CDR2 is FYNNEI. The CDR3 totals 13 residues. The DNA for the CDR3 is TGTGCCAGCAGTTCCGGGAACCAAGAGACCCAGTACTTC. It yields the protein CASSSGNQETQYF.

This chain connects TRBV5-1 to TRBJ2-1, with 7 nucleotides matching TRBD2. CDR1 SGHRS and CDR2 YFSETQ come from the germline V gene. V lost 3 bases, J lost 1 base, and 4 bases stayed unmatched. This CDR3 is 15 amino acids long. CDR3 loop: CASSSASGSYNEQFF. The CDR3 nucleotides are TGCGCCAGCAGCTCTGCTAGCGGATCCTACAATGAGCAGTTCTTC.

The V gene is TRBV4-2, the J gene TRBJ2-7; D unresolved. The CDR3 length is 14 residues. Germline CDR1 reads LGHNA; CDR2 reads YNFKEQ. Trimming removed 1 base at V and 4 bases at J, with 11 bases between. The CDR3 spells CASSQGTDRYEQYF. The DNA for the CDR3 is TGTGCCAGCAGCCAAGGCACAGACCGTTACGAGCAGTACTTC.

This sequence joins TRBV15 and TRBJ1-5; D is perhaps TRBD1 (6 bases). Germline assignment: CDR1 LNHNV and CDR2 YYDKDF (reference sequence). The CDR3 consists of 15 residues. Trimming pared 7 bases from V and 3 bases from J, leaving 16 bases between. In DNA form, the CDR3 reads TGTGCCACCACCCCGGTGGGGGGGGCCAATCAGCCCCAGCATTTT. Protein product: CATTPVGGANQPQHF.

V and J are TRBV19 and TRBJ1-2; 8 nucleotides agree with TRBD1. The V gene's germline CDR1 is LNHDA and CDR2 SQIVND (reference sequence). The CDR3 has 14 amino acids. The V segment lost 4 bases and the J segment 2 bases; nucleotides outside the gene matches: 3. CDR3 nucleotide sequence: TGTGCCAGTAGTAGGGGACAGGCAAACTATGGCTACACCTTC. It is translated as CASSRGQANYGYTF.

CDR3 in amino acids: CASSRQGITGDTDTQYF. The CDR3 DNA sequence: TGCGCCAGCAGCCGCCAAGGGATAACAGGGGACACAGATACGCAGTATTTT. This chain connects TRBV5-1 to TRBJ2-3; 7 bases fit TRBD1. The CDR3 is made up of 17 amino acids. Germline V gene lookup returns CDR1 SGHRS and CDR2 YFSETQ. Trimming at V came to 4 bases and at J to 2 bases, leaving 13 bases not matched to a gene.

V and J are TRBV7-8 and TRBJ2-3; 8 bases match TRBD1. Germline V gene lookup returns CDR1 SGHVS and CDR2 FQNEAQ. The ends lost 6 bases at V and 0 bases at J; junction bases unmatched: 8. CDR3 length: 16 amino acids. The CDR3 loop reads CASRGDGQGSTDTQYF. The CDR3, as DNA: TGTGCCAGCAGGGGAGACGGACAGGGCAGCACAGATACGCAGTATTTT.

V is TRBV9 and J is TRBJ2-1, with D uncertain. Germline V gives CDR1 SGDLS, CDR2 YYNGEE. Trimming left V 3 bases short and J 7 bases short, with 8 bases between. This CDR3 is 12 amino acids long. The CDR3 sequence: CASSASENEQFF. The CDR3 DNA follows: TGTGCCAGCAGCGCCAGCGAGAATGAGCAGTTCTTC.

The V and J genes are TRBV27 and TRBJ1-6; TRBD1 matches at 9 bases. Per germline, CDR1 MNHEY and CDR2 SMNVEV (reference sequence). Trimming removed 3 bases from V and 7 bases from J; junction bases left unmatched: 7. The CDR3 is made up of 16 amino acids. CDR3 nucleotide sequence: TGTGCCAGCAGTTTTAAGGGACAGGGTAACAATTCACCCCTCCACTTT. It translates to CASSFKGQGNNSPLHF.

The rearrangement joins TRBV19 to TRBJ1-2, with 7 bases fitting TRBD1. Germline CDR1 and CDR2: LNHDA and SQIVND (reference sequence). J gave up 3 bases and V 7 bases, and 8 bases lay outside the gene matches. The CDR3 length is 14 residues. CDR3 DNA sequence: TGTGCCAGTACCCCGTGGGACAGTTACTATGGCTACACCTTC. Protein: CASTPWDSYYGYTF.

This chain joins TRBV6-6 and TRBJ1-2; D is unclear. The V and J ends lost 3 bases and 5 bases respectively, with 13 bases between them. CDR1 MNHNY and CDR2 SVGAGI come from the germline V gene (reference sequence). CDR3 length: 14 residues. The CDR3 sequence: CASSYMVGLYGYTF. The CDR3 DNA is TGTGCCAGCAGTTATATGGTGGGCCTATATGGCTACACCTTC.

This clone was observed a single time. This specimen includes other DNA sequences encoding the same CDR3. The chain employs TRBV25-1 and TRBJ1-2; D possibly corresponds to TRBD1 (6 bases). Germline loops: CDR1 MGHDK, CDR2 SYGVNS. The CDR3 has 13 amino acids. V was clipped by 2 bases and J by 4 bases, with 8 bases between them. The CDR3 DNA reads TGTGCCAGCAGTGAAGGCAGGGGCTATGGCTACACCTTC. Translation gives CASSEGRGYGYTF.

The CDR3: CASRIQGAMDTDTQYF. In nucleotides, the CDR3 is TGTGCCAGCAGGATCCAGGGGGCAATGGATACAGATACGCAGTATTTT. V gene TRBV2 combines with J gene TRBJ2-3, with 8 bases matching TRBD1. The trim removed 6 bases at V and 3 bases at J, leaving 11 bases unmatched. The CDR3 totals 16 residues. Germline V gene sequence: CDR1 SNHLY, CDR2 FYNNEI.

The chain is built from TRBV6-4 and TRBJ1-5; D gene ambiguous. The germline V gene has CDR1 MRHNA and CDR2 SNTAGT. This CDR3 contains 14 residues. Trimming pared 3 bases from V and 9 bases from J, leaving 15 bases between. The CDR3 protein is CASSEENGARPQHF. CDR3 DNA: TGTGCCAGCAGTGAAGAGAACGGAGCGCGGCCCCAGCATTTT.

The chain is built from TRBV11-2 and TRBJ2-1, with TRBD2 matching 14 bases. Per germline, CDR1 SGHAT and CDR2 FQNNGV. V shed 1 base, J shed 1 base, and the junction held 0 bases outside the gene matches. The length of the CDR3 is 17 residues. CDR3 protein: CASSLGTSGGSYNEQFF. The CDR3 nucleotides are TGTGCCAGCAGCTTAGGGACTAGCGGGGGGTCCTACAATGAGCAGTTCTTC.

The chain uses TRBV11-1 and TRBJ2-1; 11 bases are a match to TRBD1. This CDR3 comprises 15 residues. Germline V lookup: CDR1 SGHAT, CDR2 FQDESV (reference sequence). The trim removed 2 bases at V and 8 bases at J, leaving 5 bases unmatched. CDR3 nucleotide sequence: TGTGCCAGCAGCTTAAGGGGACAGGGGGGCCATGAGCAGTTCTTC. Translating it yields CASSLRGQGGHEQFF.

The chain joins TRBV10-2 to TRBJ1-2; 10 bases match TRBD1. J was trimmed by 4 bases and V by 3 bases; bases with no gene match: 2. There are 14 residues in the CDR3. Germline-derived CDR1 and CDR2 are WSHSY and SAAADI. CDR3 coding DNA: TGCGCCAGCAGTGAAGGACAGGGGGTCTATGGCTACACCTTC. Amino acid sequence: CASSEGQGVYGYTF.

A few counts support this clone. In nucleotides, the CDR3 is TGTGCCAGCAGCTTTGGGGACAGGGTTTTCCCTGAAGCTTTCTTT. It translates to CASSFGDRVFPEAFF. This rearrangement joins TRBV5-4 to TRBJ1-1; 9 bases match TRBD1. The germline V gene encodes CDR1 SGHNT and CDR2 YYREEE (reference sequence). The trim removed 2 bases at V and 6 bases at J, leaving 8 bases unmatched. The CDR3 runs to 15 residues.